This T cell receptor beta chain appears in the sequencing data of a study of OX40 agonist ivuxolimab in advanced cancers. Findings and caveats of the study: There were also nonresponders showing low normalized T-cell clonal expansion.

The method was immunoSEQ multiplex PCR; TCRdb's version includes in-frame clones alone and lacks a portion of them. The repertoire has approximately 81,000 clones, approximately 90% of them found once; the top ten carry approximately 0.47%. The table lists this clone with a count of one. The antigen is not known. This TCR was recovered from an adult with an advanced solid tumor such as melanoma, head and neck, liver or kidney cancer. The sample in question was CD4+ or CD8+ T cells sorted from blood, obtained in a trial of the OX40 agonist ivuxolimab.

As DNA, the CDR3 is TGTGCCAGCAGTGAACGGACTAGCGGGGGGAACCAAGAGACCCAGTACTTC. Protein product: CASSERTSGGNQETQYF. The chain uses TRBV2 and TRBJ2-5; 14 bases are shared with TRBD2. The CDR3 loop spans 17 amino acids. The junction had 2 bases not matched to a gene; V was cut back by 2 bases and J by 0 bases. Looked up from germline, CDR1 is SNHLY and CDR2 is FYNNEI.